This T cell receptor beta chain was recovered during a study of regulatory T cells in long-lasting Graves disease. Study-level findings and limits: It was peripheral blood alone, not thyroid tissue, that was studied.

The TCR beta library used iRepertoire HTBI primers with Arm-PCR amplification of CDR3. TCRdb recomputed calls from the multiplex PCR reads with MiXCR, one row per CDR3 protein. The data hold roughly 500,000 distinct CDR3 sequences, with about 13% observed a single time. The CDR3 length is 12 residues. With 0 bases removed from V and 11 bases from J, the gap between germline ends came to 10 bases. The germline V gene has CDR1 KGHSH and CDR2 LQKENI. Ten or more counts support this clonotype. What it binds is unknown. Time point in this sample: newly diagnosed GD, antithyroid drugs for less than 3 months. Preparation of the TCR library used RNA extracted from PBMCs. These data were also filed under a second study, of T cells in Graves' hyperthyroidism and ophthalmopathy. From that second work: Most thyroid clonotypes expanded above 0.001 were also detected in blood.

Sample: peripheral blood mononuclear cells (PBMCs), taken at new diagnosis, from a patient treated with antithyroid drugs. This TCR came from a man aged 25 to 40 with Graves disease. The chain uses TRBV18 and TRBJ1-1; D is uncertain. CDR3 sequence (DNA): TGTGCCAGCTCACCACCAGGGAACGTTGCTTTCTTT. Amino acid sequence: CASSPPGNVAFF.